The next 25 T cell receptor beta chains were all read from a single sample in a study of cytomegalovirus exposure and HLA in healthy donors. The primer mix had 60 Vbeta and 13 Jbeta primers. Using immunoSEQ multiplex PCR, the repertoire was profiled, and TCRdb retains in-frame clones only, with some absent. The repertoire consists of 120,000 to 150,000 clones, with around three quarters occurring once and the leading ten covering 2.2%. Sequences were obtained from PBMCs. These receptors came from a man aged 25 to 40 in good health and CMV-seronegative.

V is TRBV5-1 and J is TRBJ1-1, with D tentatively TRBD1 (6 bases). The germline V and J ends were trimmed by 2 bases and 5 bases, with 16 bases remaining between them. The CDR3 sequence is 15 residues long. CDR1 and CDR2 from the germline V gene are SGHRS and YFSETQ. The CDR3 spells CASSFGGGRGTEAFF. The CDR3 DNA sequence: TGCGCCAGCAGCTTTGGGGGGGGGCGGGGAACTGAAGCTTTCTTT.

The rearrangement links TRBV25-1 to TRBJ1-4, with D maybe TRBD1 (5 bases). CDR1 is MGHDK and CDR2 is SYGVNS in the germline V gene. Trimming pared 5 bases from V and 5 bases from J, leaving 15 bases between. The CDR3 has 15 residues. CDR3 sequence reads: CASSRQGGGNEKLFF. CDR3 bases: TGTGCCAGCAGTCGGCAGGGCGGTGGCAATGAAAAACTGTTTTTT.

The chain recombines TRBV9 with TRBJ2-1; D is perhaps TRBD2 (5 bases). Per the germline V gene, CDR1 is SGDLS and CDR2 is YYNGEE. The CDR3 is 13 residues long. The V end lost 0 bases, the J end lost 10 bases, and 11 bases lay between the germline ends. The CDR3 region is CASSVESGSEQFF. DNA of the CDR3: TGTGCCAGCAGCGTAGAGAGCGGCTCAGAGCAGTTCTTC.

The chain employs TRBV2 and TRBJ1-3; maybe TRBD1 (6 bases). Germline lookup yields CDR1 SNHLY and CDR2 FYNNEI. The CDR3 is made up of 16 amino acids. The V end lost 4 bases, the J end lost 0 bases, and 13 bases lay between the germline ends. The CDR3 protein is CASSVSGAYSGNTIYF. CDR3 sequence (DNA): TGTGCCAGCAGTGTTTCAGGGGCTTACTCTGGAAACACCATATATTTT. Variable domain in full (rest from reference TRBV2 and TRBJ1-3): EPEVTQTPSHQVTQMGQEVILRCVPISNHLYFYWYRQILGQKVEFLVSFYNNEISEKSEIFDDQFSVERPDGSNFTLKIRSTKLEDSAMYFCASSVSGAYSGNTIYFGEGSWLTVV.

This clone was seen ten or more times. Other DNA sequences in the sample encode the same CDR3. V gene TRBV10-3 combines with J gene TRBJ2-7, with 8 bases aligning to TRBD1. With 6 bases clipped from V and 0 bases from J, the junction kept 4 bases outside the gene matches. The CDR3 is made up of 14 amino acids. Germline-derived CDR1 and CDR2 are ENHRY and SYGVKD. The CDR3 spells CAISDRGDSYEQYF. For the CDR3, the DNA is TGTGCCATCAGCGACAGGGGCGACTCCTACGAGCAGTACTTC.

This clone was seen only once. CDR3 sequence (DNA): TGTGCCAGCAGCCCCCAGATTGGGACTAGCGGGAATGAGCAGTTCTTC. Encoded protein: CASSPQIGTSGNEQFF. The chain links TRBV7-2 to TRBJ2-1; 12 bases align to TRBD2. The CDR3 is 16 residues long. CDR1 SGHTA and CDR2 FQGNSA come from the germline V gene. The V gene end was trimmed by 5 bases and the J gene end by 7 bases; junction bases not matched to a gene: 9.

The rearrangement uses TRBV7-9 and TRBJ2-3; 7 positions agree with TRBD1. Germline CDR1 is SEHNR and CDR2 is FQNEAQ (reference sequence). With V trimmed by 5 bases and J by 4 bases, 15 bases remained unmatched. The CDR3 is 17 residues long. The CDR3 DNA is TGTGCCAGCAGCCACACAGGGGTTCTTGTTGGGGCAGATACGCAGTATTTT. Its protein is CASSHTGVLVGADTQYF.

The rearrangement uses TRBV4-1 and TRBJ2-2, with TRBD1 as a possible D gene (5 bases). Trimming removed 3 bases from V and 0 bases from J, with 8 bases in between. This CDR3 has 15 residues. Germline loops: CDR1 MGHRA, CDR2 YSYEKL. CDR3 residues: CASSQLTANTGELFF. The CDR3 DNA follows: TGCGCCAGCAGCCAGTTGACAGCGAACACCGGGGAGCTGTTTTTT.

This chain links TRBV6-1 with TRBJ2-7, with D tentatively TRBD1 (6 bases). CDR1 MNHNS and CDR2 SASEGT come from the germline V gene. The CDR3 has 14 amino acids. V lost 7 bases and J lost 0, with 13 bases in between. CDR3: CASTWDIRSYEQYF. In DNA form, the CDR3 reads TGTGCCAGCACCTGGGACATCCGCTCCTACGAGCAGTACTTC.

This chain links TRBV7-9 with TRBJ2-1, with 9 bases aligning to TRBD2. This CDR3 spans 16 amino acids. From germline, CDR1 is SEHNR and CDR2 FQNEAQ (reference sequence). V was clipped by 0 bases and J by 7 bases; unmatched bases: 7. The CDR3 region has the DNA TGTGCCAGCAGCTTAGCTGGCCTAGCGGGGACAAATGAGCAGTTCTTC. Translation: CASSLAGLAGTNEQFF.

The gene calls are TRBV6-6 and TRBJ1-4; D unresolved. V was pared by 6 bases and J by 13 bases, with 15 bases between. Germline V lookup: CDR1 MNHNY, CDR2 SVGAGI (reference sequence). This CDR3 has 12 residues. CDR3 sequence: CASSSRGEGLFF. The CDR3 region has the DNA TGTGCCAGCAGCTCCCGAGGTGAGGGACTGTTTTTT.

The rearrangement joins TRBV19 to TRBJ2-7; 7 nucleotides match TRBD2. Germline V gene lookup returns CDR1 LNHDA and CDR2 SQIVND (reference sequence). This CDR3 contains 14 residues. V was pared by 9 bases and J by 2 bases, with 10 bases of the junction left unmatched. The CDR3, as DNA: TGTGCCAGCGGGGGGTTGCAGAGACCCTACGAGCAGTACTTC. Translated: CASGGLQRPYEQYF.

The genes are TRBV4-1 and TRBJ2-1, with D perhaps TRBD1 (5 bases). V lost 6 bases to trimming and J lost 5 bases, with 11 bases between them. Germline V gene data show CDR1 as MGHRA and CDR2 as YSYEKL. The CDR3 is made up of 13 amino acids. In DNA, the CDR3 is TGCGCCAGCAGGCGATCAGGGAACAATGAGCAGTTCTTC. This sequence encodes CASRRSGNNEQFF.

The rearrangement links TRBV19 to TRBJ2-1; TRBD1 is a possible D gene (5 bases). Germline CDR1 and CDR2: LNHDA and SQIVND (reference sequence). Deletions cut 7 bases from V and 3 bases from J, with 10 bases between. The CDR3 loop spans 13 amino acids. The CDR3 region is CASINRGYNEQFF. DNA for the CDR3: TGTGCCAGTATCAATAGGGGCTACAATGAGCAGTTCTTC.

The chain is built from TRBV19 and TRBJ2-3, with D possibly TRBD1 on 5 matching bases. Trimming took 3 bases from V and 4 from J, leaving 11 bases between them. From germline, CDR1 is LNHDA and CDR2 SQIVND (reference sequence). This CDR3 has 14 amino acids. CDR3 bases: TGTGCCAGTAGTATCAGGGTCGGAGCAGATACGCAGTATTTT. Its protein product is CASSIRVGADTQYF. The entire variable domain, with the rest obtained from reference TRBV19 and TRBJ2-3, is as follows: DGGITQSPKYLFRKEGQNVTLSCEQNLNHDAMYWYRQDPGQGLRLIYYSQIVNDFQKGDIAEGYSVSREKKESFPLTVTSAQKNPTAFYLCASSIRVGADTQYFGPGTRLTVL.

The chain employs TRBV5-1 and TRBJ2-7; 11 bases agree with TRBD1. CDR1 is SGHRS and CDR2 is YFSETQ in the germline V gene. The V and J ends lost 4 bases and 5 bases, in that order; junction bases with no gene match: 5. The CDR3 totals 14 residues. Here the CDR3 reads CASSRGTGGNEQYF. CDR3 DNA sequence: TGCGCCAGCAGCCGGGGGACAGGGGGGAACGAGCAGTACTTC.

CDR3 in DNA: TGTGCCAGCTCACCGGACAGGGAGCAGTTCTTC. Translated: CASSPDREQFF. The chain couples TRBV18 to TRBJ2-1; 7 bases are shared with TRBD1. The CDR3 is made up of 11 amino acids. The germline V gene encodes CDR1 KGHSH and CDR2 LQKENI. The V gene end was trimmed by 3 bases and the J gene end by 10 bases; junction bases not matched to a gene: 0.

The CDR3 spells CASSVDSYTNQPQHF. CDR3 nucleotide sequence: TGTGCCAGCAGCGTAGATAGCTACACCAATCAGCCCCAGCATTTT. The chain recombines TRBV9 with TRBJ1-5; D uncertain. V dropped 0 bases and J dropped 3 bases, with 10 bases sitting between them. The CDR3 is 15 residues long. Germline lookup yields CDR1 SGDLS and CDR2 YYNGEE.

The chain recombines TRBV19 with TRBJ2-2; possibly TRBD1 for D (6 bases). The CDR3 spans 15 residues. Trimming pared 5 bases from V and 1 base from J, leaving 11 bases between. Germline V gene data show CDR1 as LNHDA and CDR2 as SQIVND (reference sequence). DNA for the CDR3: TGTGCCAGTAGTCAGGGGACAATGAACACCGGGGAGCTGTTTTTT. It specifies CASSQGTMNTGELFF.

This chain joins TRBV11-2 and TRBJ1-1; D might be TRBD1 (5 bases). Germline-derived CDR1 and CDR2 are SGHAT and FQNNGV. CDR3 size: 14 residues. V was trimmed by 1 base and J by 5 bases, leaving 11 bases between them. The CDR3 coding sequence is TGTGCCAGCAGCTTAGGGAAAGGGGTTACTGAAGCTTTCTTT. It is translated as CASSLGKGVTEAFF.

The chain couples TRBV6-5 to TRBJ1-3, with 7 positions matching TRBD1. Per germline, CDR1 MNHEY and CDR2 SVGAGI. The CDR3 has 13 residues. V lost 10 bases, J lost 7 bases, and 10 bases stayed unmatched. CDR3 loop: CATAQGVTNTIYF. The CDR3 DNA is TGTGCCACCGCGCAGGGGGTAACGAACACCATATATTTT.

The J gene is TRBJ2-3, the V gene TRBV6-1; tentative D call: TRBD1 (5 bases). CDR1 is MNHNS and CDR2 is SASEGT in the germline V gene. The CDR3 contains 16 residues. V was pared by 2 bases and J by 0 bases, with 12 bases between. The chain's CDR3 is CASSERAGLSTDTQYF. CDR3 DNA: TGTGCCAGCAGTGAACGGGCAGGGCTTAGCACAGATACGCAGTATTTT.

This clone came up once. The rearrangement joins TRBV6-5 to TRBJ2-7; tentative D call: TRBD1 (6 bases). CDR1 MNHEY and CDR2 SVGAGI come from the germline V gene. V was trimmed by 6 bases and J by 3 bases, leaving 12 bases between them. The CDR3 runs 13 residues. This CDR3 is CASRGTRNYEQYF. The CDR3 region has the DNA TGTGCCAGCAGGGGGACAAGAAACTACGAGCAGTACTTC.

This rearrangement joins TRBV5-6 to TRBJ1-3, with D hard to call. The CDR3 runs to 18 residues. The germline CDR1 and CDR2 sequences are SGHDT and YYEEEE. V lost 4 bases, J lost 2 bases, and 22 bases lay in between. DNA for the CDR3: TGTGCCAGCAGCCAGGAAGAAAGGTGGGCCGCAACTGGAAACACCATATATTTT. This translates into CASSQEERWAATGNTIYF.

The gene calls are TRBV6-1 and TRBJ1-1; unclear D gene. With 0 bases removed from V and 3 bases from J, the gap between germline ends came to 5 bases. The CDR3 length is 13 residues. Germline assignment: CDR1 MNHNS and CDR2 SASEGT. The CDR3 sequence is CASSEAGYTEAFF. The CDR3 DNA reads TGTGCCAGCAGTGAAGCCGGGTACACTGAAGCTTTCTTT.